This is a list of T cell receptor beta chains from one sample in a study of Graves' ophthalmopathy and Graves' hyperthyroidism. MiXCR, run by TCRdb on the multiplex PCR reads, gives a single entry per CDR3 protein. The profile covers 400,000 to 450,000 distinct CDR3 sequences, with 20% to 25% appearing a single time and roughly 3% taken by the ten largest. Input material: peripheral blood. The receptors were sampled from a woman aged 18-35 years with stable Graves' hyperthyroidism. CDR3s include the opening cysteine and the closing phenylalanine or tryptophan. The D gene is left open where the match is weak. Clone size, where shown, is once, few, many, or a class for clones that have expanded.

d_call	j_call	v_call	clone_size	cdr3_nt	cdr3_aa
.	TRBJ1-5	TRBV11-2	many	TGTGCCAGCAGCTTAGACAGGCCGGGAGAAGGATCCCAGCATTTT	CASSLDRPGEGSQHF
TRBD1	TRBJ1-6	TRBV29-1	.	TGCAGCGTCACCAGTTTTAGACAGGGAACTGGATCACCCCTCCACTTT	CSVTSFRQGTGSPLHF
TRBD1	TRBJ2-5	TRBV2	.	TGTGCCAGCAGCCAAGACAGGGGTGAGACCGAGGACTTC	CASSQDRGETEDF
TRBD2	TRBJ2-7	TRBV12-3/TRBV12-4	many	TGTGCCAGCAGTTTCGGTACTAGCGGATACGAGCAGTGCTTC	CASSFGTSGYEQCF
.	TRBJ2-5	TRBV28	many	TGTGCCAGCAGTTTGCTTCGGGGGCAAGAGACCCAGTACTTC	CASSLLRGQETQYF
.	TRBJ2-2	TRBV25-1	.	TGTGCCAGCATAAAGAACACCGGGGAGCTGTTTTTT	CASIKNTGELFF
TRBD1	TRBJ1-1	TRBV20-1	.	TGCAGTGCTTCTGGACAGGGTTTCCTGATCACTGAAGCTTTCTTT	CSASGQGFLITEAFF
TRBD2	TRBJ2-4	TRBV7-3	many	TGTGCCAGCCCTGGGGGCGGGAGGGCCATGATAGCCAAAAACATTCAGTACTTC	CASPGGGRAMIAKNIQYF
.	TRBJ2-2	TRBV29-1	many	TGCAGCGTTGATGACGAAAACGCGAACACCGGGGAGCTGTTTTTT	CSVDDENANTGELFF
.	TRBJ2-7	TRBV4-3	.	TGCGTCAGCAGCCAAGATAGGGGGTATGAGCAGTACTTC	CVSSQDRGYEQYF
.	TRBJ1-1	TRBV11-2	many	TGTGCCAGCAGCAGCCACCAGAACACTGAAGCTTTCTTT	CASSSHQNTEAFF
TRBD1	TRBJ2-2	TRBV6-5	few	TGTGCCAGCAGTATCGACAGGGGGCGGATCGGGGAGCTGTTTTTT	CASSIDRGRIGELFF
.	TRBJ1-1	TRBV12-3/TRBV12-4	once	TGTGCCAGCAGTTTCCGGACAGCAATGAACACTGAAGCTTTCTTT	CASSFRTAMNTEAFF
.	TRBJ2-2	TRBV4-3	many	TGCGCCAGCAGCCAAGATGGCGCCGGGGAGCTGTTTTTT	CASSQDGAGELFF
TRBD2	TRBJ2-7	TRBV12-3/TRBV12-4	few	TGTGCCAGCAGTTGGGCACTAGCGCCCTACGAGCAGTACTTC	CASSWALAPYEQYF
.	TRBJ2-7	TRBV7-9	many	TGTGCCAGCAGCCCGGACGCAGGACCTTTCGAGCAGTACTTC	CASSPDAGPFEQYF
TRBD2	TRBJ2-7	TRBV6-2/TRBV6-3	few	TGTGCCAGCAGTACGAGTAGCGGGAGGCACTCCTACGAGCAGTACTTC	CASSTSSGRHSYEQYF
.	TRBJ2-5	TRBV12-3/TRBV12-4	many	TGTGCCAGCAGTGATCGTGCCCCCCAAGAGACCCAGTACTTC	CASSDRAPQETQYF
.	TRBJ1-1	TRBV28	many	TGTGCCAGCAACAGGTGGGGAATGAACACTGAAGCTTTCTTT	CASNRWGMNTEAFF
TRBD1	TRBJ1-1	TRBV12-3/TRBV12-4	.	TGTGCCAGCAGTCAACGACAGGGAGGGGCTGAAGCTTTCTTT	CASSQRQGGAEAFF
.	TRBJ1-1	TRBV6-9	.	TGTGCCAGCAGTATTCGGACAACTGGAAGGACTGAAGCTTTCTTT	CASSIRTTGRTEAFF
.	TRBJ2-7	TRBV20-1	.	TGCAGTGCTCCCAGACAACCCAAGGCTCCCTACGAGCAGTACTTC	CSAPRQPKAPYEQYF
.	TRBJ2-7	TRBV6-1	many	TGTGCCAGCAGTGATCAGGGAATCGGAGACGAGCAGTACTTC	CASSDQGIGDEQYF
TRBD2	TRBJ2-5	TRBV11-2	many	TGTGCCAGCAGCTTAGAACCGGGAGGGCTCCTCGGGACCCAGTACTTC	CASSLEPGGLLGTQYF
.	TRBJ2-5	TRBV7-8	many	TGTGCCAGCAGCTTAGAGGGGGGGGAGGAGACCCAGTACTTC	CASSLEGGEETQYF
.	TRBJ2-7	TRBV5-1	many	TGCGCCCACGCGGCTGTCTACGAGCAGTACTTC	CAHAAVYEQYF
TRBD2	TRBJ2-5	TRBV20-1	many	TGCAGTGCTAGAGCGGGAGGGCCTGGGGCGACCCAGTACTTC	CSARAGGPGATQYF
.	TRBJ2-6	TRBV11-3	many	TGTGCCAGCAGCTTCGGGTCTGGGGCCAACGTCCTGACTTTC	CASSFGSGANVLTF
.	TRBJ1-3	TRBV12-3/TRBV12-4	.	TGTGCCAGCAGTTTAGAGACGGCTGGAAACACCATATATTTT	CASSLETAGNTIYF
.	TRBJ1-5	TRBV5-6	few	TGTGCCAGCAGCTTGACGCAGGGGTTCAATCAGCCCCAGCATTTT	CASSLTQGFNQPQHF
.	TRBJ1-3	TRBV20-1	.	TGCAGTGCTACTCCCTATGGAAACACCATATATTTT	CSATPYGNTIYF
.	TRBJ2-5	TRBV6-4	.	TGTGCCAGCAGTTACCGCGGTTCAGAGACCCAGTACTTC	CASSYRGSETQYF
.	TRBJ1-6	TRBV12-3/TRBV12-4	.	TGTGCCAGCAGTTTATTGGGGTCAGGGTCACGGGACATACCGGCGACAGCCCTCCACTTT	CASSLLGSGSRDIPATALHF
TRBD2	TRBJ2-7	TRBV7-6	many	TGTGCCAGCAGCAGAGGCGGGGGGGGCGAGCAGTACTTC	CASSRGGGGEQYF
TRBD1	TRBJ1-2	TRBV18	.	TGTGCCAGCTCATCCTACGACAGGGGGAACGGCTACACCTTC	CASSSYDRGNGYTF
.	TRBJ2-7	TRBV6-2/TRBV6-3	many	TGTGCCAGCAGTACCCTCCGTTCTACAATCACCTACGGGCAGTACTTC	CASSTLRSTITYGQYF
.	TRBJ1-2	TRBV19	many	TGTGCCAGTAGCTCCGCGGGGTTTGGCTACACCTTC	CASSSAGFGYTF
.	TRBJ1-6	TRBV6-1	many	TGTGCCAGCAGTGAAAGGATTTCACCCCTCCACTTT	CASSERISPLHF
TRBD1	TRBJ1-1	TRBV11-1	.	TGTGCCAGCAGGCGTTCGGGACAGGGGGCTTTGAGGACTGAAGCTTTCTTT	CASRRSGQGALRTEAFF
TRBD1	TRBJ1-1	TRBV6-5	.	TGTGCCAGCAGTTTACCCGCGACAGGGGGAGGGACTGAAGCTTTCTTT	CASSLPATGGGTEAFF
TRBD1	TRBJ1-2	TRBV12-3/TRBV12-4	many	TGTGCCAGCAGTTTAGCCGGGACAGGGGGCTATGGCTACACCTTC	CASSLAGTGGYGYTF
.	TRBJ1-2	TRBV30	.	TGTGCCTGGAGTCCAATAGGGAACTATGGCTACACCTTC	CAWSPIGNYGYTF
TRBD1	TRBJ2-5	TRBV3-1	.	TGTGCCAGCAGCCAAGGCCACAGGGGAGAGACCCAGTACTTC	CASSQGHRGETQYF
.	TRBJ1-5	TRBV20-1	.	TGCAGTGCTAGAGTTCCCCCGGGGGGGGTGGGCCAGCCCCAGCATTTT	CSARVPPGGVGQPQHF
TRBD1	TRBJ1-5	TRBV6-2/TRBV6-3	many	TGTGCCAGCAGACGACAGGGGACAGGGCCCCAGCATTTT	CASRRQGTGPQHF
.	TRBJ1-5	TRBV30	.	TGTGCCTGGACCAACGGGAGGGGGCCCCAGCATTTT	CAWTNGRGPQHF